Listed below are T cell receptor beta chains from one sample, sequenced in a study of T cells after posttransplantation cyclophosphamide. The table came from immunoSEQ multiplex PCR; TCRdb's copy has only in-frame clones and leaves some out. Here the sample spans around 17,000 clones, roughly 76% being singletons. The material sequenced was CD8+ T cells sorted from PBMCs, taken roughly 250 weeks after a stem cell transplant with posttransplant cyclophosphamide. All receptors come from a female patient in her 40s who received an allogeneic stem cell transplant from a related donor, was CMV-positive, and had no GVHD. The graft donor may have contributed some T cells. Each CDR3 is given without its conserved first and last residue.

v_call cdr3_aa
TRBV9 ASSQNNEQF
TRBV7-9 ASSVPDRGTEAF
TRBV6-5 ASSLGTSGVHEQY
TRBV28 ASSLDRYEQY
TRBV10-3 AIRGLATDTQY
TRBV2 ASSDPSGGADEQF
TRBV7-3 ASSLSGGPTDTQY
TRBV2 ASSEGLAGVNEQF
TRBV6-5 ASSPGGVSNQPQH
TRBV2 ASSELGGVRNEQF
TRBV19 ASGTGYYT
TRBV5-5 ASSQGQGAYEQY
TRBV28 ASSTGTGISSYNSPLH
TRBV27 ASSRGTATEAF
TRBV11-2 ASSTGQGSSYEQY
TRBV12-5 ASGLAYEQY
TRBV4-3 ASSPSTASGGANVLT
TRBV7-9 ASSLGTTYEQY
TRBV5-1 ASSLGGGGYEQY
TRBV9 ASSMGLAGALDTQY
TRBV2 ASSEMGSSYEQY
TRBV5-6 ASSLAYEGAHRETQY
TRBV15 ATSRGQGAEETQY
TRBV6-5 ASSRHRADTQY
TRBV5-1 ASSPGTVNTEAF
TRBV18 ASSRGTSNTGELF
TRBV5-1 ASSFPLAGQETQY
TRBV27 ASSSGVSNNSPLH
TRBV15 ATSNPPKGDNTIY
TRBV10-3 AISEITSGGSYNEQF
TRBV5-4 ASSLSSGGVGQF
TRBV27 ASSDRDYRGNEQF
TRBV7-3 ASSPAGQGSGYT
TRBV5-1 ASSWPGQGDTGELF
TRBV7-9 ASSFSTGPGYEQF
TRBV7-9 ASSLGGGYQY
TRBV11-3 ASSSYREEFTGELF
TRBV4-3 ASSQERFTRELF
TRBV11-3 ASSFPGNYNEQF
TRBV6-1 ASSETPSGGEIISTDTQY
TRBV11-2 ASSFRLAGALNTGELF
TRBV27 ASSLGPATEQY
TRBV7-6 ASSLVAGGNNQPQH
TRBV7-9 ASSRGTSGGHEQF
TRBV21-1 ASSRDRGEETEAF
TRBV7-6 ASSAEVGNTIY
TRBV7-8 ASSRVDSLNTEAF
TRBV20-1 SVYREGAL
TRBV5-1 ASSSRTSGGPSYNEQF
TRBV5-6 ASSRGTTARTDTQY
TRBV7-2 ASSPLGTSLSSYNEQF
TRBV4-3 ASSQDSGGGGGYT
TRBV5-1 ASSFKTGDVTNEKLF
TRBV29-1 SVGGSGELF
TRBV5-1 ASSLGTGGSTDTQY
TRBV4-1 ASSYSFSSYEQY
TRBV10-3 AISGNRGGDNQPQH
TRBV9 ASNLAGGRTDTQY
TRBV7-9 ASSLLQGVEGNTIY